This TCR beta chain was sequenced for a study of blood T cell repertoires in COVID-19. Study-level background: T cells, B-cell-depleted T cells, or PBMCs provided the cDNA or gDNA that served as material.

This clone was observed once. Study members were between about 18 and 100 years old and lived in about two dozen US regions. Cohort assignment relied on participant-reported clinical history. Two negative PCRs, clearance, or symptom resolution characterized the recovered Cohort 3 donors. Sequencing was performed with immunoSEQ multiplex PCR; in TCRdb, only in-frame clones are kept and a portion is missing. The sample consists of approximately 200,000 clones, over 75% of them appearing once. CDR3 length: 15 residues. Trimming took 6 bases from V and 0 from J, leaving 12 bases between them. Germline V gives CDR1 MNHEY, CDR2 SVGAGI.

The genes are TRBV6-5 and TRBJ1-3; D possibly corresponds to TRBD1 (5 bases). The sequence derives from a middle-aged man who had recovered from COVID-19. Input material: PBMCs or T cells enriched from blood (not recorded which). CDR3: CASSPLRGSGNTIYF. The CDR3 DNA follows: TGTGCCAGCAGCCCCCTAAGGGGCTCTGGAAACACCATATATTTT.